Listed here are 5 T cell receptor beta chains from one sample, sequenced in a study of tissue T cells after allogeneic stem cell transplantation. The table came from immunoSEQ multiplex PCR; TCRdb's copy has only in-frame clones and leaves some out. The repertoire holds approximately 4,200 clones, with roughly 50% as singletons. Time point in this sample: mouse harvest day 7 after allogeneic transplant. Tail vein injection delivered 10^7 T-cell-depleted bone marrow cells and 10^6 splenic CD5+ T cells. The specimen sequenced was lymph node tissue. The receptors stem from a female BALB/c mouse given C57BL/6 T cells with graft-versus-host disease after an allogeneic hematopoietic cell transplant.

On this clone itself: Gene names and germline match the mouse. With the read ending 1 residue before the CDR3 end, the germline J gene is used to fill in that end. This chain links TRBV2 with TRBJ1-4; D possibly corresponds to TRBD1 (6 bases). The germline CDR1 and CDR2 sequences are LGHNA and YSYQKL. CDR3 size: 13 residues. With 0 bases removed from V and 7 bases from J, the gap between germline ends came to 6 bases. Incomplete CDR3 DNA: TGTGCCAGCAGCCAAGAAGGGGGCGAAAGATTATTT. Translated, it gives CASSQEGGERLF. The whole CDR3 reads CASSQEGGERLFF.

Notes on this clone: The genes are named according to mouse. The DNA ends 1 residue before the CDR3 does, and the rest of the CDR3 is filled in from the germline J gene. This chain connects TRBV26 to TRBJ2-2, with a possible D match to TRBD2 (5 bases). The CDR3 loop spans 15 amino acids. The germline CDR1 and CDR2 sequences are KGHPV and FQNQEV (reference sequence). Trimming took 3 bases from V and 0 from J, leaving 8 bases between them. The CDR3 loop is CASSLRLTNTGQLYF. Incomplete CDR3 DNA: TGTGCCAGCAGTCTCCGACTGACAAACACCGGGCAGCTCTAC.

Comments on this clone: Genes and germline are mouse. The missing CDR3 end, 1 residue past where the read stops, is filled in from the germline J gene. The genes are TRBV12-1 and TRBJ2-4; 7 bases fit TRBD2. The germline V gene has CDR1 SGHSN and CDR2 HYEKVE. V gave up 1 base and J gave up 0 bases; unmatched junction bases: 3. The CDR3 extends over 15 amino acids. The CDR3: CASSLGGDSQNTLYF. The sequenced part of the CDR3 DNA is TGTGCCAGCTCTCTGGGGGGGGATAGTCAAAACACCTTGTAC.

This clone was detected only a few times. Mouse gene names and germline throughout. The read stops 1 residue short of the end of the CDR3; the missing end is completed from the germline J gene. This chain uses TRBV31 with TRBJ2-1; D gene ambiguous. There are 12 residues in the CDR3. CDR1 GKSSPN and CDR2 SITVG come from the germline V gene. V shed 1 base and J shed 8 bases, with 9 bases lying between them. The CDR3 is CAWSPGGPEQFF. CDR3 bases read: TGTGCCTGGAGTCCCGGAGGGCCTGAGCAGTTC.

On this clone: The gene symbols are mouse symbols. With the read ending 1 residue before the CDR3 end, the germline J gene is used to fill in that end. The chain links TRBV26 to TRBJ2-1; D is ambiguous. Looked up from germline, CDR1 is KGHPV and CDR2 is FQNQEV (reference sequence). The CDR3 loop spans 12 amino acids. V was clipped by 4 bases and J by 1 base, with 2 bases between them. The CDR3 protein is CASSPNYAEQFF. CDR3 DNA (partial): TGTGCCAGCAGTCCCAACTATGCTGAGCAGTTC.